One T cell receptor beta chain is described in this entry. At least ten counts were recorded for this clonotype. No cognate antigen has been identified for it. Base qualities are not recorded, but no much larger clone differs from it by a single base. Bone marrow was sampled from every patient at the time of active disease. Isolation of bone marrow mononuclear cells was performed by Ficoll-Hypaque density gradient centrifugation. CD138-negative cells were obtained by negative selection after labeling with CD138 magnetic microbeads on a MACS separator, removing myeloma plasma cells. Purity of the isolated cells was checked by flow cytometry on an Attune NxT using CD138 antibodies. TRIzol reagent was used to extract total RNA, which was then quantified with a NanoDrop spectrophotometer. For each patient, the CD138-negative bone marrow sample underwent paired RNA-seq and IR-seq. TCR libraries were constructed from roughly 400 ng RNA using the Immunoverse kit, and molecular barcoded adaptors covering alpha/delta and beta/gamma chains were employed. The same RNA used for transcriptome sequencing was used for TCR library preparation. TCR libraries were sequenced on an Illumina HiSeq 4000 with 2 x 150 cycles. In the authors' own workflow: TCR reads were aligned to human V, D, J and C references and assembled into CDR3 clonotypes with MiXCR, including quality filtering and error correction. The tcR package in R was used to analyze clonotype counts and gene usage diversity. Raw mapping reads were checked after the RNA-seq reads had been mapped by STAR aligner version 2.5.3a onto the human GRCh37 genome. IR-seq fastq files were randomly downsampled with Seqtk 1.3 to test the effect of sequencing depth on detected clonotypes. TCRdb trimmed public reads at Q25 via fastp, called clones via MiXCR and kept in-frame beta chains. Entries are consolidated by CDR3 protein sequence, retaining the most common genes and DNA. For this entry, the V and J calls and clone size follow TCRdb and not the study's own pipeline. The table for this sample lists 35,000 to 50,000 distinct CDR3 sequences; roughly 13% of them were counted only once. The top ten clonotypes cover 6.5% to 8.5% of the sample.

This record comes from a study of read filtering for tumor transcriptome and immune sequencing (dated by TCRdb to about 2020). The study in broad terms: Of the patients in the cohort, more than 16 were male and 14 to 15 were female, and their mean age was about 72 years, with a range of about 40 to 85. By revised international staging, eight or nine patients were R-ISS I, around 15 were R-ISS II and roughly 7 were R-ISS III. After DNase treatment, whole-transcriptome libraries were prepared using the TruSeq RNA Access Library Prep Kit. TCR-region mapped reads per sample ranged from about 3.5 to 10.27 million with IR-seq versus only roughly 75 to 1273 with RNA-seq. Using the same bone marrow samples, the study compared TCR repertoires obtained by targeted immune repertoire sequencing with those obtained by bulk whole-transcriptome sequencing. One of the main goals was to work out a read-filtering strategy for immune repertoire data, in particular whether clonotypes backed by only a single read should be removed.

Between the V and J ends, shortened by 1 base and 9 bases respectively, the junction contains 21 bases. CDR1 PRHDT and CDR2 FYEKMQ are derived from the germline V gene (reference sequence). The CDR3 runs 16 residues from the cysteine to the phenylalanine. CDR3 DNA only is kept here, 48 bases in frame from base 1. Here is what the overall study found, with its caveats: When single-read clonotypes were removed, the proportions of shared clonotypes in IR-seq and RNA-seq correlated more strongly. The sorted CD138-negative fraction was a mixed bone marrow immune population, not purified T cells. Single-read clonotypes made up around 86% of clonotypes but only around 4% of total reads in IR-seq, compared with approximately 70% of clonotypes and 35% to 55% of reads in RNA-seq. IR-seq captured clonotypes at much higher depth and more reliably than RNA-seq, and smaller IR-seq throughput sufficed to identify most shared clonotypes.

Recombination connected TRBV13 to TRBJ2-5, with TRBD1 as a weak D call on 7 bases. This TCR was sampled from a donor at least 40 years old with multiple myeloma. The sequencing sample was made of a population of CD138-negative cells sorted from bone marrow. The sample's cell subset or site label, in plain terms: bone marrow mononuclear cells depleted of CD138+ plasma/myeloma cells by negative magnetic selection. The nucleotide sequence reads as follows: TGTGCCAGCAGCTTAGAACCCGCTGGCCAGGGGGGATCCCAGTACTTC. Translation gives CASSLEPAGQGGSQYF.